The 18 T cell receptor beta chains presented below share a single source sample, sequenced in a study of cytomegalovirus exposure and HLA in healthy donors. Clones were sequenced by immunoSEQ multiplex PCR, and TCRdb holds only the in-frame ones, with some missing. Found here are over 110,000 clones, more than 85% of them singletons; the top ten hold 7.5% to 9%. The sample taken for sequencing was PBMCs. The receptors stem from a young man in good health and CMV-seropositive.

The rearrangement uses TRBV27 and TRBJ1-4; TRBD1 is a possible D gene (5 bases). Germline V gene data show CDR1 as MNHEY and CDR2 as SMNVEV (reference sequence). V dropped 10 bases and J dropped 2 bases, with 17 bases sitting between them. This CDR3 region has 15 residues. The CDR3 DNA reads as TGTGCCACCTCACGGCGGGGGACTACTAATGAAAAACTGTTTTTT. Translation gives CATSRRGTTNEKLFF.

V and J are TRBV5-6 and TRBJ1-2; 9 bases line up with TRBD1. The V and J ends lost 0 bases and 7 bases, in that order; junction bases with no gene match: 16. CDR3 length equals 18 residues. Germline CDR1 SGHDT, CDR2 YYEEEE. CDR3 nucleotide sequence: TGTGCCAGCAGCTTGGTATCCCCCCGGGACAGGGTCCTGGGTGGCTACACCTTC. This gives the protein CASSLVSPRDRVLGGYTF.

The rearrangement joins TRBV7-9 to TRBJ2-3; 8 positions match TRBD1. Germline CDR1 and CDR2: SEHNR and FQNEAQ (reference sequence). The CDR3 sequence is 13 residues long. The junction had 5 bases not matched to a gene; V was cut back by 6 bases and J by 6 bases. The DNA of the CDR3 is TGTGCCAGCAGGACACAGGGGGTTGATACGCAGTATTTT. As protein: CASRTQGVDTQYF.

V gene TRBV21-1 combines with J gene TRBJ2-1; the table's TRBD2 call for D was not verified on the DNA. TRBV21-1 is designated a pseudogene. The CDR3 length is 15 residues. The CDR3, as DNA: TGTGCCAGAAGTAATAGCCCTAGCTCCTACAATGAGCAGTTCTTC. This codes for CARSNSPSSYNEQFF.

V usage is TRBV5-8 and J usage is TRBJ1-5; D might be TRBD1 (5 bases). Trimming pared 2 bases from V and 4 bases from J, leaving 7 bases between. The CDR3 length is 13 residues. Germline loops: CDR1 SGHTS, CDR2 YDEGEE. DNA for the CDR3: TGTGCCAGCAGCTTAAGGGGAAATCAGCCCCAGCATTTT. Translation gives CASSLRGNQPQHF.

The CDR3 sequence: CASKDRGRYEQYF. The CDR3 DNA reads TGTGCCAGTAAAGACAGGGGGAGGTACGAGCAGTACTTC. This chain joins TRBV19 and TRBJ2-7; 9 bases are shared with TRBD1. There are 13 residues in the CDR3. V trimming: 7 bases; J trimming: 4 bases; junction bases outside the gene matches: 5. CDR1 LNHDA and CDR2 SQIVND come from the germline V gene (reference sequence).

The CDR3 sequence is CASSLVGTVAEKLFF. Here the CDR3 DNA reads TGCGCCAGCAGCTTAGTCGGGACAGTGGCAGAAAAACTGTTTTTT. V is TRBV5-1 and J is TRBJ1-4; 7 positions match TRBD1. From germline, CDR1 is SGHRS and CDR2 YFSETQ. With 2 bases clipped from V and 8 bases from J, the junction kept 9 bases outside the gene matches. The CDR3 length is 15 residues. The full variable domain, in which reference TRBV5-1 and TRBJ1-4 provide the parts outside the CDR3, is KAGVTQTPRYLIKTRGQQVTLSCSPISGHRSVSWYQQTPGQGLQFLFEYFSETQRNKGNFPGRFSGRQFSNSRSEMNVSTLELGDSALYLCASSLVGTVAEKLFFGSGTQLSVL.

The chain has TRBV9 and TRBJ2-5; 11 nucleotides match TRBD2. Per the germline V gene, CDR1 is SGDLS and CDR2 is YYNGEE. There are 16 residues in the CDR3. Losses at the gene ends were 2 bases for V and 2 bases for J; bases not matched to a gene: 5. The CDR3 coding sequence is TGTGCCAGCAGCGTCGGGACTAGCGGACTTCAAGAGACCCAGTACTTC. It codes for CASSVGTSGLQETQYF.

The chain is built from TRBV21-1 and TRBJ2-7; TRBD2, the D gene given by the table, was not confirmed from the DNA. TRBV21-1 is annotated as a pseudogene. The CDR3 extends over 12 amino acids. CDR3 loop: CASSLTSRGGAF. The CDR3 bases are TGTGCCAGCAGTCTAACTAGCCGGGGTGGAGCCTTC.

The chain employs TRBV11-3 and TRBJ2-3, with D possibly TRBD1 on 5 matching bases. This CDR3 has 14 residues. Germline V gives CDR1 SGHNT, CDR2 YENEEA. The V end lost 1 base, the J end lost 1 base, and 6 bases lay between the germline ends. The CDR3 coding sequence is TGTGCCAGCAGCTTAGCCAGGGGCACAGATACGCAGTATTTT. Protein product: CASSLARGTDTQYF.

In DNA, the CDR3 is TGTGCCAGTCAAACCCCCCCCGGTGGTAGCGGGAGTTGGAATGAGCAGTTCTTC. Translating gives CASQTPPGGSGSWNEQFF. The chain uses TRBV19 and TRBJ2-1; 9 bases are a match to TRBD2. V gave up 8 bases and J gave up 7 bases; unmatched junction bases: 21. Germline V gives CDR1 LNHDA, CDR2 SQIVND (reference sequence). The CDR3 consists of 18 residues.

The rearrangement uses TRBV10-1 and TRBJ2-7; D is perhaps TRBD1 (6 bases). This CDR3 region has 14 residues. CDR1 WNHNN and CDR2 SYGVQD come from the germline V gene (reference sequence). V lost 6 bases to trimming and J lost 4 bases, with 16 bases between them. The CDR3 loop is CASSQEYREYEQYF. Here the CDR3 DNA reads TGCGCCAGCAGCCAGGAATACAGGGAATACGAGCAGTACTTC.

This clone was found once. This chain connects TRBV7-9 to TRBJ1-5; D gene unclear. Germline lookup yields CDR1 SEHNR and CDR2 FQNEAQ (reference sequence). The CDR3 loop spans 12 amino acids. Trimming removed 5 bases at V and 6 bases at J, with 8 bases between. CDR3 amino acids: CASSRTFQPQHF. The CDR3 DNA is TGTGCCAGCAGCAGGACTTTTCAGCCCCAGCATTTT.

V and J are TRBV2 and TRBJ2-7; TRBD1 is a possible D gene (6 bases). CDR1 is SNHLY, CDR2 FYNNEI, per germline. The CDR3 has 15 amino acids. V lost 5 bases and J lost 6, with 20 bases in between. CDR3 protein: CASSRAGTPTGEQYF. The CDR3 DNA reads TGTGCCAGCAGTAGAGCCGGGACACCAACAGGCGAGCAGTACTTC.

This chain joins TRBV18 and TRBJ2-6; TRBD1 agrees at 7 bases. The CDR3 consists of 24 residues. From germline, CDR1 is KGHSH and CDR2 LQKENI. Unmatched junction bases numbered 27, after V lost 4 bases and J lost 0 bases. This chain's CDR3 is CASSRSNHRDDRVRLVSGANVLTF. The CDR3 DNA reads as TGTGCCAGCTCACGCTCAAACCACAGGGATGACAGGGTTCGCCTAGTCTCTGGGGCCAACGTCCTGACTTTC.

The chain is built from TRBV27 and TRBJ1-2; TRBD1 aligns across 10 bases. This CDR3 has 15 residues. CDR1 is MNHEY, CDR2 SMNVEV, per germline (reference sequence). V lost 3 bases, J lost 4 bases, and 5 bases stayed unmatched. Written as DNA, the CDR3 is TGTGCCAGCAGTTTTGGGACAGGGGAGGTCTATGGCTACACCTTC. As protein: CASSFGTGEVYGYTF.

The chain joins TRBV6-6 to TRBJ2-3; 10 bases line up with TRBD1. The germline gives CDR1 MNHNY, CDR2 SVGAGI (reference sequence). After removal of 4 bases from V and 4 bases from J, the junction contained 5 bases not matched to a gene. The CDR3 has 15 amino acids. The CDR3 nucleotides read TGTGCCAGCAGTTGGGACAGGGGATTTGCAGATACGCAGTATTTT. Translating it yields CASSWDRGFADTQYF.

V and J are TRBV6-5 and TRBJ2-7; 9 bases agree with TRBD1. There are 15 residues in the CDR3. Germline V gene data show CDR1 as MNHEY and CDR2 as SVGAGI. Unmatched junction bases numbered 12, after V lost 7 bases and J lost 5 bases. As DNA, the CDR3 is TGTGCCAGCACTGCAGGACAGGGGTCCAGGGACGAGCAGTACTTC. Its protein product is CASTAGQGSRDEQYF.